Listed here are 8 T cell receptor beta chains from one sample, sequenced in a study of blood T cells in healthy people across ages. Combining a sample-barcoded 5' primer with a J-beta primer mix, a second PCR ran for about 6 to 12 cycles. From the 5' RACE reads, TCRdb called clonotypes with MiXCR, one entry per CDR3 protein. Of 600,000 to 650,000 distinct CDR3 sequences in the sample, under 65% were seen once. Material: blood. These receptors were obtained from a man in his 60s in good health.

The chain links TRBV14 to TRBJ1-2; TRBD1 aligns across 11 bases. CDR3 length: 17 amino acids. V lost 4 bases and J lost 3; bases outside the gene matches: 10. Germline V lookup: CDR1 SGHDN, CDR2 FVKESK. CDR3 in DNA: TGTGCCAGCAGCCCCAGACTGGGACAGGGGGGCGACTATGGCTACACCTTC. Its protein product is CASSPRLGQGGDYGYTF.

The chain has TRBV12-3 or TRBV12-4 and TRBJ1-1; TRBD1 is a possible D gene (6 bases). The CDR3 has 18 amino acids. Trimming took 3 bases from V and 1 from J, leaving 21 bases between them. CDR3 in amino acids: CASSFEFRPPGANTEAFF. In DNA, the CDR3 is TGTGCCAGCAGTTTCGAGTTCAGGCCCCCGGGGGCGAACACTGAAGCTTTCTTT.

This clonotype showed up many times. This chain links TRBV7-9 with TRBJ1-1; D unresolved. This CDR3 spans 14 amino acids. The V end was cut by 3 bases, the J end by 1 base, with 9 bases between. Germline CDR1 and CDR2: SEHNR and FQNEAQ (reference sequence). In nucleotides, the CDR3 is TGTGCCAGCAGCTTTTTACAGTCGAACACTGAAGCTTTCTTT. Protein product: CASSFLQSNTEAFF.

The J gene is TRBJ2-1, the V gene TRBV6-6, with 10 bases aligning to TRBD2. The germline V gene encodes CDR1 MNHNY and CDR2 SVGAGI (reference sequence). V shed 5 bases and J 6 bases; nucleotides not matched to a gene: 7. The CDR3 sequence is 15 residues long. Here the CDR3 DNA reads TGTGCCAGCAGTACAGCGGGGGGGCCGTCCAATGAGCAGTTCTTC. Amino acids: CASSTAGGPSNEQFF.

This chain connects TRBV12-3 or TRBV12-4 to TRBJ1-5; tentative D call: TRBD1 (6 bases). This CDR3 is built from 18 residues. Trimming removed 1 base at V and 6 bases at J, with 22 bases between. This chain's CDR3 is CASSLVSRVRGRGQPQHF. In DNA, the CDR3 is TGTGCCAGCAGTTTAGTTTCAAGGGTTCGGGGGCGCGGTCAGCCCCAGCATTTT.

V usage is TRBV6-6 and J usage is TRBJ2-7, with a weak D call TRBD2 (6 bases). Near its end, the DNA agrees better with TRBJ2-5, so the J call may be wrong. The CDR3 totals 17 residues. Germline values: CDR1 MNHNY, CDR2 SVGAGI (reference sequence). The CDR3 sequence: CASSYPRVAAVRETQYF. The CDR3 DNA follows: TGTGCCAGCAGTTACCCCCGGGTAGCGGCAGTTCGAGAGACCCAGTACTTC.

CDR3 in amino acids: CSGGLAVADTQYF. CDR3 coding DNA: TGCAGCGGGGGACTAGCGGTAGCAGATACGCAGTATTTT. The chain has TRBV29-1 and TRBJ2-3, with 11 bases matching TRBD2. V shed 7 bases, J shed 4 bases, and the junction held 4 bases outside the gene matches. The CDR3 is made up of 13 amino acids. Germline CDR1 SQVTM, CDR2 ANQGSEA.

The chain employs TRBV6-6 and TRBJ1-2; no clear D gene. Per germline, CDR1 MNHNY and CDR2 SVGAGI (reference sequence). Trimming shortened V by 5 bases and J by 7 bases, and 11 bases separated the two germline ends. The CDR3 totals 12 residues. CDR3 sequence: CASSPPTIGYTF. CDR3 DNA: TGTGCCAGCAGTCCCCCGACGATTGGCTACACCTTC.